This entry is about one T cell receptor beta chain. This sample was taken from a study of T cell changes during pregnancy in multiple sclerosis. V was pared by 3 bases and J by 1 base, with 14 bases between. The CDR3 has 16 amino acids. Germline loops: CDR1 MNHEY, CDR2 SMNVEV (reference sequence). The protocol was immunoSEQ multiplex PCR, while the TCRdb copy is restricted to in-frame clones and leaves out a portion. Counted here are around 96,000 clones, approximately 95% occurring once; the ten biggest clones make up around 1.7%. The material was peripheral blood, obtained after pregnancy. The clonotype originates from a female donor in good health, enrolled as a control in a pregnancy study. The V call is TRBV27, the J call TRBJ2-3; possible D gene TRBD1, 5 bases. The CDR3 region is CASSFLTAFGTDTQYF. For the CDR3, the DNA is TGTGCCAGCAGTTTCCTGACAGCCTTCGGCACAGATACGCAGTATTTT.